The present entry profiles one T cell receptor (beta chain) with its context. Its antigen is currently unknown. V lost 3 bases and J 0 bases, leaving 14 bases between the germline ends. CDR1 is GTSNPN and CDR2 is SVGIG in the germline V gene (reference sequence). The CDR3 runs to 15 residues. This sample was taken from a study of T cell responses to AZD1222 COVID-19 vaccine. General study findings and limits: Only 5 to 7 AZD1222 recipients tested seropositive at baseline. With dominance at 160-218 and 743-854, vaccine-associated CD4 TCRs spanned spike. Increased Spike-specific TCR breadth and depth were observed after two AZD1222 doses.

Investigators merged groups given second doses at roughly 4 or roughly 12 weeks. Measured with immunoSEQ multiplex PCR; TCRdb has only the in-frame clones, and not every one. This table holds approximately 170,000 clones, 90% to 95% found once. The material sequenced was peripheral blood, taken 28 days after the second AZD1222 dose. The chain has TRBV30 and TRBJ1-1; D possibly corresponds to TRBD1 (5 bases). The receptor comes from an adult who received the AZD1222 COVID-19 vaccine. In DNA, the CDR3 is TGTGCCTGGAGAAGTCATCAGGGATTGAACACTGAAGCTTTCTTT. As protein: CAWRSHQGLNTEAFF.